The entry that follows covers one T cell receptor (beta chain) sequence. What it binds is not known. The sample is drawn from a study of STAT5B mutations in CD4+ large granular lymphocyte leukemia. Study results and caveats: Top patient clones used TRBV06 genes more often: 8/27 versus 2/35 in controls.

Trimming took off 4 bases at V and 3 bases at J, with 10 bases between the two ends. This CDR3 is built from 13 residues. The germline gives CDR1 MNHEY, CDR2 SMNVEV (reference sequence). Using immunoSEQ multiplex PCR, the repertoire was profiled, and TCRdb retains in-frame clones only, with some absent. The sample lists some 35,000 clones; around 88% were seen once. What was sequenced was CD4+ T cells from blood buffy coats. This clonotype originated in a human donor in good health. The rearrangement joins TRBV27 to TRBJ2-7; tentatively, D is TRBD1 or TRBD2 (6 bases each). The CDR3: CASSSGAIYEQYF. The CDR3 nucleotides read TGTGCCAGCAGTTCGGGGGCGATCTACGAGCAGTACTTC.